Listed here are 27 T cell receptor beta chains from one sample, sequenced in a study of radiation and T cells in renal cell carcinoma. Repertoires were generated with immunoSEQ multiplex PCR, while TCRdb's copy carries only in-frame clones and drops some. The sample gives about 24,000 clones, 45% to 65% of which show up once; roughly a fifth is in the top ten. As to treatment: treatment-naive control, cytoreductive nephrectomy. This specimen was tumor tissue, taken from a patient whose treatment was nephrectomy without radiotherapy. The receptors were sampled from a human donor with renal cell carcinoma.

The table lists this clone with a few counts. The V and J genes are TRBV10-3 and TRBJ1-2; 8 bases line up with TRBD1. CDR3 length: 15 amino acids. Germline CDR1 reads ENHRY; CDR2 reads SYGVKD. Unmatched junction bases numbered 8, after V lost 6 bases and J lost 2 bases. CDR3 sequence: CAIRQDRARNYGYTF. CDR3 nucleotide sequence: TGTGCCATCAGACAGGACAGGGCGAGGAACTATGGCTACACCTTC.

The chain joins TRBV19 to TRBJ2-7, with D hard to call. Germline lookup yields CDR1 LNHDA and CDR2 SQIVND (reference sequence). The CDR3 length is 11 residues. V shed 10 bases and J shed 1 base, with 8 bases lying between them. DNA of the CDR3: TGTGCCACCCATGGGTCCTACGAGCAGTACTTC. The encoded protein is CATHGSYEQYF.

The chain couples TRBV9 to TRBJ2-5; the match to TRBD2 covers 13 bases. V dropped 0 bases and J dropped 5; count of bases not matched to a gene: 10. The CDR3 loop spans 18 amino acids. The germline CDR1 and CDR2 sequences are SGDLS and YYNGEE. CDR3 sequence reads: CASSVEGLAGVTGETQYF. CDR3 DNA sequence: TGTGCCAGCAGCGTAGAAGGACTAGCGGGGGTTACCGGGGAGACCCAGTACTTC.

The rearrangement links TRBV18 to TRBJ2-1; TRBD2 is a possible D gene (5 bases). CDR3 length equals 13 residues. Germline CDR1 is KGHSH and CDR2 is LQKENI. Between the trimmed V and J ends, which lost 2 bases and 4 bases, there was a span of 6 bases. The CDR3 bases are TGTGCCAGCTCACCAGCGGGTTACAATGAGCAGTTCTTC. Translating gives CASSPAGYNEQFF.

The chain couples TRBV7-2 to TRBJ2-3, with 7 bases aligning to TRBD2. V lost 1 base and J lost 0; bases outside the gene matches: 7. CDR3 length equals 17 residues. The germline gives CDR1 SGHTA, CDR2 FQGNSA. The CDR3 loop is CASSLVAAGLSTDTQYF. CDR3 DNA: TGTGCCAGCAGCTTAGTTGCAGCGGGGCTCAGCACAGATACGCAGTATTTT.

The V gene is TRBV11-1, the J gene TRBJ2-6; D uncertain. V dropped 5 bases and J dropped 0 bases, with 14 bases sitting between them. The CDR3 runs to 17 residues. CDR1 is SGHAT, CDR2 FQDESV, per germline (reference sequence). CDR3 DNA sequence: TGTGCCAGCAGCCCCCGATATGGGTTCTCTGGGGCCAACGTCCTGACTTTC. Its protein is CASSPRYGFSGANVLTF.

The rearrangement uses TRBV9 and TRBJ1-3, with D possibly being TRBD1 (5 bases). The V end was cut by 9 bases, the J end by 16 bases, with 29 bases between. The CDR3 contains 14 residues. Germline lookup yields CDR1 SGDLS and CDR2 YYNGEE. The CDR3: CAINGLPNIIRAYF. Written as DNA, the CDR3 is TGTGCCATTAATGGACTGCCCAACATTATCAGGGCCTATTTT. Combining the CDR3 with reference TRBV9 and TRBJ1-3 gives the whole variable domain DSGVTQTPKHLITATGQRVTLRCSPRSGDLSVYWYQQSLDQGLQFLIQYYNGEERAKGNILERFSAQQFPDLHSELNLSSLELGDSALYFCAINGLPNIIRAYFGEGSWLTVV.

The V call is TRBV7-9, the J call TRBJ1-4; the D is unclear. V lost 1 base and J 0 bases, leaving 12 bases between the germline ends. Germline V CDR1 and CDR2: SEHNR, FQNEAQ (reference sequence). The CDR3 length is 17 residues. This chain's CDR3 is CASSLGAGYATNEKLFF. The CDR3 DNA is TGTGCCAGCAGCTTAGGTGCCGGGTATGCAACTAATGAAAAACTGTTTTTT.

This chain uses TRBV14 with TRBJ2-2; TRBD2 matches at 7 bases. The CDR3 totals 15 residues. Germline CDR1 and CDR2: SGHDN and FVKESK. The ends lost 4 bases at V and 4 bases at J; junction bases unmatched: 6. This chain's CDR3 is CASSRHRGGTGELFF. The CDR3 DNA sequence: TGTGCCAGCAGCCGACATCGCGGGGGCACCGGGGAGCTGTTTTTT.

This clone was seen once. The chain has TRBV7-8 and TRBJ1-3, with 9 bases fitting TRBD1. The CDR3 runs 16 residues. Germline V gene sequence: CDR1 SGHVS, CDR2 FQNEAQ. The V segment lost 6 bases and the J segment 1 base; nucleotides outside the gene matches: 7. The CDR3 here is CASRRGQGQSGNTIYF. For the CDR3, the DNA is TGTGCCAGCAGACGGGGACAGGGACAATCTGGAAACACCATATATTTT. The full variable domain, with the rest looked up from reference TRBV7-8 and TRBJ1-3, is GAGVSQSPRYKVAKRGQDVALRCDPISGHVSLFWYQQALGQGPEFLTYFQNEAQLDKSGLPSDRFFAERPEGSVSTLKIQRTQQEDSAVYLCASRRGQGQSGNTIYFGEGSWLTVV.

In this sample, this clone turned up once. The gene calls are TRBV18 and TRBJ2-5; no reliable D call. CDR1 is KGHSH, CDR2 LQKENI, per germline. The CDR3 sequence is 13 residues long. V was trimmed by 5 bases and J by 2 bases, leaving 9 bases between them. The CDR3 DNA reads TGTGCCAGCTCAAAGGCCGGGCAAGAGACCCAGTACTTC. It is translated as CASSKAGQETQYF.

The chain uses TRBV6-1 and TRBJ2-1, with a tentative D call TRBD2 (6 bases). The V gene lost 3 bases and the J gene lost 7 bases, with 16 bases spanning the gap. CDR1 and CDR2 from the germline V gene are MNHNS and SASEGT. CDR3 length equals 15 residues. CDR3 nucleotide sequence: TGTGCCAGCAGTGATACCACCCTAGCGTCTAATGAGCAGTTCTTC. As protein: CASSDTTLASNEQFF.

The chain couples TRBV5-1 to TRBJ2-3; a weak D match, TRBD1 (6 bases). V shed 4 bases and J shed 0 bases, with 18 bases lying between them. CDR1 SGHRS and CDR2 YFSETQ come from the germline V gene. The length of the CDR3 is 17 residues. CDR3 in DNA: TGCGCCAGCAGCGCTTTAGGGGACACCCCTAGCACAGATACGCAGTATTTT. It translates to CASSALGDTPSTDTQYF. The whole variable domain, filled in from reference TRBV5-1 and TRBJ2-3, reads KAGVTQTPRYLIKTRGQQVTLSCSPISGHRSVSWYQQTPGQGLQFLFEYFSETQRNKGNFPGRFSGRQFSNSRSEMNVSTLELGDSALYLCASSALGDTPSTDTQYFGPGTRLTVL.

In its sample, this clone was seen a few times. V is TRBV19 and J is TRBJ1-2; 12 nucleotides agree with TRBD1. V trimming: 6 bases; J trimming: 7 bases; junction bases outside the gene matches: 15. This CDR3 has 17 residues. Looked up from germline, CDR1 is LNHDA and CDR2 is SQIVND (reference sequence). The CDR3 is CASSPGTGGLKGSGYTF. DNA of the CDR3: TGTGCCAGTAGCCCCGGGACAGGGGGCCTGAAAGGTAGTGGCTACACCTTC.

The chain uses TRBV18 and TRBJ1-6; maybe TRBD1 (5 bases). V lost 2 bases and J 3 bases, leaving 17 bases between the germline ends. Per germline, CDR1 KGHSH and CDR2 LQKENI. There are 18 residues in the CDR3. CDR3 sequence reads: CASSPRDLGWFYNSPLHF. In nucleotides, the CDR3 is TGTGCCAGCTCACCAAGGGACTTGGGCTGGTTCTATAATTCACCCCTCCACTTT.

The V gene is TRBV7-6, the J gene TRBJ1-1; D possibly corresponds to TRBD1 (5 bases). CDR3 length: 13 amino acids. V was cut by 6 bases and J by 3 bases, with 11 bases left in between. Looked up from germline, CDR1 is SGHVS and CDR2 is FNYEAQ. The CDR3 coding sequence is TGTGCCAGCAGTCCCCCGGGGGACACTGAAGCTTTCTTT. Protein: CASSPPGDTEAFF. The full variable domain, rest sourced from reference TRBV7-6 and TRBJ1-1, is GAGVSQSPRYKVTKRGQDVALRCDPISGHVSLYWYRQALGQGPEFLTYFNYEAQQDKSGLPNDRFSAERPEGSISTLTIQRTEQRDSAMYRCASSPPGDTEAFFGQGTRLTVV.

The chain carries TRBV7-2 and TRBJ1-5, with D uncertain. Between the trimmed V and J ends, which lost 2 bases and 3 bases, there was a span of 8 bases. This CDR3 is built from 14 residues. Germline V gene sequence: CDR1 SGHTA, CDR2 FQGNSA. CDR3: CASSLRAFNQPQHF. The CDR3, as DNA: TGTGCCAGCAGCTTACGGGCTTTCAATCAGCCCCAGCATTTT. The variable domain in full, with the rest retrieved from reference TRBV7-2 and TRBJ1-5, is GAGVSQSPSNKVTEKGKDVELRCDPISGHTALYWYRQSLGQGLEFLIYFQGNSAPDKSGLPSDRFSAERTGGSVSTLTIQRTQQEDSAVYLCASSLRAFNQPQHFGDGTRLSIL.

The J gene is TRBJ1-1, the V gene TRBV7-9, with D perhaps TRBD1 (5 bases). V lost 6 bases, J lost 5 bases, and 19 bases lay in between. Germline loops: CDR1 SEHNR, CDR2 FQNEAQ (reference sequence). The CDR3 extends over 15 amino acids. The CDR3 bases are TGTGCCAGCAGGGTATACCAGGGCCGGTGGACTGAAGCTTTCTTT. It yields the protein CASRVYQGRWTEAFF. Full variable domain (remainder filled in from reference TRBV7-9 and TRBJ1-1): DTGVSQNPRHKITKRGQNVTFRCDPISEHNRLYWYRQTLGQGPEFLTYFQNEAQLEKSRLLSDRFSAERPKGSFSTLEIQRTEQGDSAMYLCASRVYQGRWTEAFFGQGTRLTVV.

This chain joins TRBV2 and TRBJ2-2; tentatively, D is TRBD1 (6 bases). CDR3 length equals 16 residues. Trimming shortened V by 0 bases and J by 0 bases, and 8 bases separated the two germline ends. In germline, CDR1 is SNHLY, CDR2 FYNNEI. CDR3 amino acids: CASSEARTANTGELFF. In DNA form, the CDR3 reads TGTGCCAGCAGTGAAGCGCGGACAGCGAACACCGGGGAGCTGTTTTTT.

This clone was detected once. The chain carries TRBV10-3 and TRBJ2-3; D is tentatively TRBD1 or TRBD2 (5 bases each). The CDR3 covers 13 residues. CDR1 is ENHRY and CDR2 is SYGVKD in the germline V gene. V was cut by 2 bases and J by 10 bases, with 13 bases left in between. This chain's CDR3 is CAISEPTQGAQYF. In DNA form, the CDR3 reads TGTGCCATCAGTGAGCCCACCCAGGGAGCGCAGTATTTT.

The chain uses TRBV18 and TRBJ2-2; 8 bases line up with TRBD1. CDR1 is KGHSH and CDR2 is LQKENI in the germline V gene. This CDR3 is built from 16 residues. The trim removed 3 bases at V and 0 bases at J, leaving 3 bases unmatched. The CDR3 spells CASSPGQGPNTGELFF. DNA for the CDR3: TGTGCCAGCTCACCCGGACAGGGCCCGAACACCGGGGAGCTGTTTTTT.

This chain connects TRBV4-2 to TRBJ2-3, with TRBD2 matching over 9 bases. Germline V gene data show CDR1 as LGHNA and CDR2 as YNFKEQ. The CDR3 is made up of 18 amino acids. The junction had 11 bases not matched to a gene; V was cut back by 4 bases and J by 0 bases. This CDR3 reads CASSRQALTSGSTDTQYF. The CDR3 nucleotides read TGTGCCAGCAGCCGTCAAGCCCTAACTAGCGGGAGCACAGATACGCAGTATTTT.

The V and J genes are TRBV7-6 and TRBJ1-1; a weak D match, TRBD1 (5 bases). Germline CDR1 and CDR2: SGHVS and FNYEAQ. The CDR3 totals 16 residues. The V end lost 1 base, the J end lost 4 bases, and 16 bases lay between the germline ends. The CDR3 spells CASSLGQPDTITEAFF. CDR3 nucleotides: TGTGCCAGCAGCTTAGGGCAGCCGGACACAATCACTGAAGCTTTCTTT.

This sequence joins TRBV19 and TRBJ2-2; TRBD1 aligns across 7 bases. Germline V gene lookup returns CDR1 LNHDA and CDR2 SQIVND (reference sequence). J was trimmed by 2 bases and V by 2 bases; bases with no gene match: 2. The CDR3 has 15 residues. CDR3 sequence (DNA): TGTGCCAGTAGTATATGGGACAGCAACACCGGGGAGCTGTTTTTT. Translated: CASSIWDSNTGELFF. Looking up the rest from reference TRBV19 and TRBJ2-2 gives the full variable domain: DGGITQSPKYLFRKEGQNVTLSCEQNLNHDAMYWYRQDPGQGLRLIYYSQIVNDFQKGDIAEGYSVSREKKESFPLTVTSAQKNPTAFYLCASSIWDSNTGELFFGEGSRLTVL.

This sequence joins TRBV27 and TRBJ2-7; tentative D call: TRBD2 (6 bases). Trimming pared 3 bases from V and 4 bases from J, leaving 10 bases between. Germline CDR1 MNHEY, CDR2 SMNVEV (reference sequence). The CDR3 consists of 13 residues. The CDR3 loop is CASSLVGGYEQYF. The DNA for the CDR3 is TGTGCCAGCAGTTTGGTGGGGGGATACGAGCAGTACTTC.

This clone was detected a few times. This chain joins TRBV10-3 and TRBJ2-5, with D tentatively TRBD2 (5 bases). The CDR3 spans 15 residues. The germline V gene encodes CDR1 ENHRY and CDR2 SYGVKD. The V and J ends lost 4 bases and 1 base respectively, with 13 bases between them. Written as DNA, the CDR3 is TGTGCCATCAGTGCAGGAGGCAGCTCCCAAGAGACCCAGTACTTC. Protein product: CAISAGGSSQETQYF.

This chain uses TRBV25-1 with TRBJ2-7; TRBD1 agrees at 7 bases. The length of the CDR3 is 15 residues. Germline V gene data show CDR1 as MGHDK and CDR2 as SYGVNS. The ends lost 4 bases at V and 0 bases at J; junction bases unmatched: 6. DNA for the CDR3: TGTGCCAGCAGTGGACAGGGATCTCGCTCCTACGAGCAGTACTTC. Amino acid sequence: CASSGQGSRSYEQYF.